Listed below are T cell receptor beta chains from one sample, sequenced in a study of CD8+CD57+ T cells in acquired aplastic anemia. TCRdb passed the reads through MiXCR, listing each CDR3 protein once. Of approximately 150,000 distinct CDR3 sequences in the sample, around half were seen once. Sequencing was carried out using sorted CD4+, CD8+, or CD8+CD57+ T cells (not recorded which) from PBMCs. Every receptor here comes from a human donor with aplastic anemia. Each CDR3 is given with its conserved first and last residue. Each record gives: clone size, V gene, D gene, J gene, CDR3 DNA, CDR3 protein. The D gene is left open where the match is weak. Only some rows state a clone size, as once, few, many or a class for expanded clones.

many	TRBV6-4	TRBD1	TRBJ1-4	TGTGCCAGCAGTGACGGCCGGGACAGGGGGGTAACTAATGAAAAACTGTTTTTT	CASSDGRDRGVTNEKLFF
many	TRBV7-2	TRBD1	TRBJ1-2	TGTGCCAGCAGCCCCCGGACAGGGGGAGGCTACACCTTC	CASSPRTGGGYTF
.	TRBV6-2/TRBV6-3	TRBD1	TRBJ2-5	TGTGCCGGCCGTGCCTCGACAGGGAATCAAGAGACCCAGTACTTC	CAGRASTGNQETQYF
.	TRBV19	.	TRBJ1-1	TGTGCCAGTAGTATAGAACCCGGGGGAGGCACTGAAGCTTTCTTT	CASSIEPGGGTEAFF
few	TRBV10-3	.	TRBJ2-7	TGTGCCAGCAGTTACTCGTTCGGCAGACGGTCCTACGAGCAGTACTTC	CASSYSFGRRSYEQYF
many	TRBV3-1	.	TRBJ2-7	TGTGCCAGCAGCCGCACACACGAGCAGTACTTC	CASSRTHEQYF
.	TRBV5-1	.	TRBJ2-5	TGCGCCAGCAGCTCAACAGGAGTAAAAGAGACCCAGTACTTC	CASSSTGVKETQYF
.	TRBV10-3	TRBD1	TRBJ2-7	TGTGCCACCTGCCCGGGCCACGACAGGGGAGACGAGCAGTACTTC	CATCPGHDRGDEQYF
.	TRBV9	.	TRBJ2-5	TGTGCCAGCAGCGTAGGGCCTACCGGGGAAGAGACCCAGTACTTC	CASSVGPTGEETQYF
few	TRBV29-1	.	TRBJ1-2	TGCAGCGTTCGGGTCAACAGCTATGGCTACACCTTC	CSVRVNSYGYTF
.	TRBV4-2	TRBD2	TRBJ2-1	TGTGCCAGCAGCCAAGATAAGGCCCTGACTAGCGGGGGCTACAATGAGCAGCTCTTC	CASSQDKALTSGGYNEQLF
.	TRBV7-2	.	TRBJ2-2	TGTGCCAGCAGTTCCGGGTTGATCGGGGAGCTGTTTTTT	CASSSGLIGELFF
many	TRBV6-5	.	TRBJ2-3	TGTGCCAGCAGTTACTCAGATACGCAGTATTTT	CASSYSDTQYF
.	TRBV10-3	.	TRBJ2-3	TGTGCCATCAGTGCAGCAGATACGCAGTATTTT	CAISAADTQYF
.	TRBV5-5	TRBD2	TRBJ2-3	TGTGCCAGCAGCTCGGGGGTAGCGGGGATAGATACGCAGTATTTT	CASSSGVAGIDTQYF
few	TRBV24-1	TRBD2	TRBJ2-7	TGTGCCACCAGTGTACCGGGGGGGCTAGAGCAGTACTTC	CATSVPGGLEQYF
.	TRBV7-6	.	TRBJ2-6	TGTGCCAGCAGCCCGCTAGTCGCTGGGGCCAACGTCCTGACTTTC	CASSPLVAGANVLTF
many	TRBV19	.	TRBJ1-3	TGTGCCAGTAGTATAGAGGGGACAAGCTTCTCTGGAAACACCATATATTTT	CASSIEGTSFSGNTIYF
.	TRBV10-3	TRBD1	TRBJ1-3	TGTGCCATCACTTACGACAGGGGGGGTAGACTCTCTGGAAACACCATATATTTT	CAITYDRGGRLSGNTIYF
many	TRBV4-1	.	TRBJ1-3	TGCGCCAGCAGCCAACAAAGCGTTTCTGGAAACACCATATATTTT	CASSQQSVSGNTIYF
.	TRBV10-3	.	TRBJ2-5	TGTGCCATCAACGGCGGACGCGAAGAGACCCAGTACTTC	CAINGGREETQYF
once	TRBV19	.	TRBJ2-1	TGTGCCAGTAGTATAGATTGGGGACTCAACAATGAGCAGTTCTTC	CASSIDWGLNNEQFF